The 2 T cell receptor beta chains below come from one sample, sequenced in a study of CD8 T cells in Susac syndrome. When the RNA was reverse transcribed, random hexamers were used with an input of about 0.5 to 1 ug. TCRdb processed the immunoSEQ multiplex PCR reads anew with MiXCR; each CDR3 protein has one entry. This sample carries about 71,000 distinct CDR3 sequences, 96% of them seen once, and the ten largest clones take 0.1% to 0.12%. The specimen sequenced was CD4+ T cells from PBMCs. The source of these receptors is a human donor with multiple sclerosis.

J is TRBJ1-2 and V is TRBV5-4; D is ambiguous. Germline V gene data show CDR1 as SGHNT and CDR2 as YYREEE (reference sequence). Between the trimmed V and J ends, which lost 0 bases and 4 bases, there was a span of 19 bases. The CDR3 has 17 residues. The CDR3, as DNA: TGTGCCAGCAGCTTGGACAGTCAGCCCCCGTCGCCCTATGGCTACACCTTC. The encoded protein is CASSLDSQPPSPYGYTF. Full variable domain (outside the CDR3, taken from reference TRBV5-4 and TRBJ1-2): ETGVTQSPTHLIKTRGQQVTLRCSSQSGHNTVSWYQQALGQGPQFIFQYYREEENGRGNFPPRFSGLQFPNYSSELNVNALELDDSALYLCASSLDSQPPSPYGYTFGSGTRLTVV.

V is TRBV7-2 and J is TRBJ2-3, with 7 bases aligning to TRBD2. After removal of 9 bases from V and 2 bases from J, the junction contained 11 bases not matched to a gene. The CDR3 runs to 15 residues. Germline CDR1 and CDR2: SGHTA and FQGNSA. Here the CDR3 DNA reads TGTGCCAGTCTCCCGACTAGCCGACCCACAGATACGCAGTATTTT. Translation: CASLPTSRPTDTQYF.